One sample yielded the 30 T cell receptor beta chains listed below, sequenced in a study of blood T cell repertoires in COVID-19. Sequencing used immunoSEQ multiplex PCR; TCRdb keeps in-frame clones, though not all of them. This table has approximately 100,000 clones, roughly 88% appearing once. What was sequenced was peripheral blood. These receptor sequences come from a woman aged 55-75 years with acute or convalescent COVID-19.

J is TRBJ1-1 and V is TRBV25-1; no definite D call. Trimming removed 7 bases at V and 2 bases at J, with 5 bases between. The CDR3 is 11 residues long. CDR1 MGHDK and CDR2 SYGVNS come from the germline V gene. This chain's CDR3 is CASNSNTEAFF. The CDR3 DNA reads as TGTGCCAGCAACTCCAACACTGAAGCTTTCTTT. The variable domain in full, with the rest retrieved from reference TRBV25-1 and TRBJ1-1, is EADIYQTPRYLVIGTGKKITLECSQTMGHDKMYWYQQDPGMELHLIHYSYGVNSTEKGDLSSESTVSRIRTEHFPLTLESARPSHTSQYLCASNSNTEAFFGQGTRLTVV.

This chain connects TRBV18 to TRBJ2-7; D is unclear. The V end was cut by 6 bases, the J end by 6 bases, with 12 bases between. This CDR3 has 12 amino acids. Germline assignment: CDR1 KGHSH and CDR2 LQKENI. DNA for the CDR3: TGTGCCAGCTCTCATGACTCCCGCGAGCAGTACGTC. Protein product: CASSHDSREQYV.

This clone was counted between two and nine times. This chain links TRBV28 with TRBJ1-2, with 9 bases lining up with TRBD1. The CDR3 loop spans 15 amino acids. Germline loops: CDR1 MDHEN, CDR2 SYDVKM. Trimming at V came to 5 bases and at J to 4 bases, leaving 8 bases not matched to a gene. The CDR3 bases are TGTGCCAGCAGTCCGAAGGACAGGGGACCCTATGGCTACACCTTC. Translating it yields CASSPKDRGPYGYTF.

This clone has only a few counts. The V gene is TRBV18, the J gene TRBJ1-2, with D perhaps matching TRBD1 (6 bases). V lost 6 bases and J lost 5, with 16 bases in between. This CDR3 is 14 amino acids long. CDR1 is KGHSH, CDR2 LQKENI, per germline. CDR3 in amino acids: CASSLRADRYGYTF. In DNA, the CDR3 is TGTGCCAGCTCTCTTAGGGCGGACAGATATGGCTACACCTTC.

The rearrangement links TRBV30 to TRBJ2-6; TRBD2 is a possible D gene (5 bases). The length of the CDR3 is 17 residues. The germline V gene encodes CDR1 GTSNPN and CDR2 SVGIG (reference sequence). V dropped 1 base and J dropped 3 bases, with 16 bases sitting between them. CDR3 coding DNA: TGTGCCTGGAGTGGGGGAGAGGGAGCGGTTGGGGCCAACGTCCTGACTTTC. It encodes CAWSGGEGAVGANVLTF. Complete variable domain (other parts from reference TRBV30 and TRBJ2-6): SQTIHQWPATLVQPVGSPLSLECTVEGTSNPNLYWYRQAAGRGLQLLFYSVGIGQISSEVPQNLSASRPQDRQFILSSKKLLLSDSGFYLCAWSGGEGAVGANVLTFGAGSRLTVL.

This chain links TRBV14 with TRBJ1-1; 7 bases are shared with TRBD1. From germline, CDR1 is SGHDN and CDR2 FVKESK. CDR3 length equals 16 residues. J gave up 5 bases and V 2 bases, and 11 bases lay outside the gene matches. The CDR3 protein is CASSQFQGVLVTEAFF. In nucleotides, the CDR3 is TGTGCCAGCAGCCAATTTCAGGGGGTGCTGGTAACTGAAGCTTTCTTT.

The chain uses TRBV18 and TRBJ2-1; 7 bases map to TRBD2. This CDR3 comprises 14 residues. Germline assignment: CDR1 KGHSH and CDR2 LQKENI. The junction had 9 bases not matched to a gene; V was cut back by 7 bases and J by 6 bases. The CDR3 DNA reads TGTGCCAGCTTCCAGGCGGGAGCGGCCAATGAGCAGTTCTTC. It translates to CASFQAGAANEQFF.

This chain's CDR3 is CASSYLTSYEQYF. The CDR3, as DNA: TGTGCCAGCAGTTACCTGACAAGCTACGAGCAGTACTTC. The chain is built from TRBV6-6 and TRBJ2-7; D is ambiguous. Per the germline V gene, CDR1 is MNHNY and CDR2 is SVGAGI (reference sequence). The CDR3 has 13 residues. Trimming took off 2 bases at V and 3 bases at J, with 8 bases between the two ends.

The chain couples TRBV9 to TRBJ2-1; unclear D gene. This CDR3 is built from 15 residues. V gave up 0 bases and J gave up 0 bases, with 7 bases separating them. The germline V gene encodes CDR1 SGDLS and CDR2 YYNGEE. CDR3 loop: CASSVGYSSYNEQFF. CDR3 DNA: TGTGCCAGCAGCGTAGGATACAGCTCCTACAATGAGCAGTTCTTC.

CDR3 sequence (DNA): TGTGCCAGCAGTGAGGGAGATTATAGCAATCAGCCCCAGCATTTT. Translation gives CASSEGDYSNQPQHF. The chain recombines TRBV25-1 with TRBJ1-5; D is ambiguous. CDR1 is MGHDK, CDR2 SYGVNS, per germline. This CDR3 contains 15 residues. V gave up 3 bases and J gave up 0 bases, with 9 bases separating them.

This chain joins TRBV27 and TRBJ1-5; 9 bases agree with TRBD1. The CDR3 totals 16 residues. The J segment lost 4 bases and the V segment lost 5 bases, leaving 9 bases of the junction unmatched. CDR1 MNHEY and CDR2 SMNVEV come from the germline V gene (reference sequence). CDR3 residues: CASSGTGTGWNQPQHF. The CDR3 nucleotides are TGTGCCAGCAGTGGGACCGGGACAGGGTGGAATCAGCCCCAGCATTTT.

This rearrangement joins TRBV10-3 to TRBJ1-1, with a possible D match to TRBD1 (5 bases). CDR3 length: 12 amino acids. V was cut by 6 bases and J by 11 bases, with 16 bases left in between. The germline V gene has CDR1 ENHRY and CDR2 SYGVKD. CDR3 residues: CAIRGEDEWAFF. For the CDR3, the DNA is TGTGCCATCAGGGGGGAGGATGAATGGGCTTTCTTT.

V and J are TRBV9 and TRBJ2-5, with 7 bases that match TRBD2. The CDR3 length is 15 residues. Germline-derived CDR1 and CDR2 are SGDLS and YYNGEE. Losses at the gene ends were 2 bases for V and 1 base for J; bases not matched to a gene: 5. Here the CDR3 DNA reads TGTGCCAGCAGCGTGATCCCTAGCGGCCAAGAGACCCAGTACTTC. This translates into CASSVIPSGQETQYF.

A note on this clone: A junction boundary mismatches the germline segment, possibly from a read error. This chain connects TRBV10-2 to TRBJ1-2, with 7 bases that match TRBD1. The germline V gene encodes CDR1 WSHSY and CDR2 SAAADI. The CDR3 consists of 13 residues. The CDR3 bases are TGCACCAGCAGTAGACAGGGAGACTATGGCTACACCTTC. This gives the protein CTSSRQGDYGYTF.

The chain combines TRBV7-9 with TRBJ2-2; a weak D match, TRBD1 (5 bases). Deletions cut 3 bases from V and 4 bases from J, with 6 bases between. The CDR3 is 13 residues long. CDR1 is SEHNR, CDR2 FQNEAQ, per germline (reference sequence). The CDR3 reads CASSFGATGELFF. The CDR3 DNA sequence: TGTGCCAGCAGCTTTGGGGCCACCGGGGAGCTGTTTTTT.

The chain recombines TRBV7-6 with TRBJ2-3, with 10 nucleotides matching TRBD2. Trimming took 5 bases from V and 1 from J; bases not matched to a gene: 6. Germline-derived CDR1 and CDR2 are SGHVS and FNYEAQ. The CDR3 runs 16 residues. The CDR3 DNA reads TGTGCCAGCAGCCCCGTAGGACTAGCGGGCACAGATACGCAGTATTTT. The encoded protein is CASSPVGLAGTDTQYF.

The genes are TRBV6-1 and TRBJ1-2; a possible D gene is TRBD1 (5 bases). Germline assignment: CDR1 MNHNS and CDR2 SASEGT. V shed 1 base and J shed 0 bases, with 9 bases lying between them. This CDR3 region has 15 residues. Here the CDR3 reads CASSEDRRANYGYTF. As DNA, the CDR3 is TGTGCCAGCAGTGAAGACAGGAGAGCTAACTATGGCTACACCTTC.

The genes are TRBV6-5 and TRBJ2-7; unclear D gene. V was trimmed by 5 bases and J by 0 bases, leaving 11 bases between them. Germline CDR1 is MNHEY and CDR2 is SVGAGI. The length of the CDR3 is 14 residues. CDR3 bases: TGTGCCAGCAGTCCTAGATTCAGCTCCTACGAGCAGTACTTC. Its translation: CASSPRFSSYEQYF.

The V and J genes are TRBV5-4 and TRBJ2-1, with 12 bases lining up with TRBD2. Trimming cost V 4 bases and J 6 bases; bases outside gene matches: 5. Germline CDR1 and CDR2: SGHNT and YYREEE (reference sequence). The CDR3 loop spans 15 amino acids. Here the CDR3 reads CASSPSGRAFNEQFF. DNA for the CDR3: TGTGCCAGCAGCCCTAGCGGGAGGGCCTTCAATGAGCAGTTCTTC.

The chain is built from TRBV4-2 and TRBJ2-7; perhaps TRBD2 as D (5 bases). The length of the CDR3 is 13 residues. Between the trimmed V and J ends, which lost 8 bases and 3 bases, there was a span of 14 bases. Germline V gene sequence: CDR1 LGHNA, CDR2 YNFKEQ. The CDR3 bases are TGTGCCAGCTCAAGGGAGAGGGACTACGAGCAGTACTTC. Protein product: CASSRERDYEQYF.

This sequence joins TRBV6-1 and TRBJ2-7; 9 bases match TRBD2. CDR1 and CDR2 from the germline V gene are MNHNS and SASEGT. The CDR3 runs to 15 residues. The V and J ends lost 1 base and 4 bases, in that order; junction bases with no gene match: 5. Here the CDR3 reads CASSEGSSGIYEQYV. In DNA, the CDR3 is TGTGCCAGCAGTGAAGGTTCTAGCGGGATATACGAGCAGTACGTC.

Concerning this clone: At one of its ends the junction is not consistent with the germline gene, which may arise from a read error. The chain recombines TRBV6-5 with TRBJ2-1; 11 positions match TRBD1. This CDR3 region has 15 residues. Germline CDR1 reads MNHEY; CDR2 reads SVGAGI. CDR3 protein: CASSYSRDRGALVIF. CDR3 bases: TGTGCCAGCAGTTACTCGAGGGACAGGGGGGCTTTAGTGATCTTC.

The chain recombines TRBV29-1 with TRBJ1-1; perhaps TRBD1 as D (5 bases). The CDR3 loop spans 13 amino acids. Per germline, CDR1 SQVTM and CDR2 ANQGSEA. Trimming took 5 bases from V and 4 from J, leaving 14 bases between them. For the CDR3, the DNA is TGCAGCGTTAATCGGGGGACTAGCACTGAAGCTTTCTTT. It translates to CSVNRGTSTEAFF.

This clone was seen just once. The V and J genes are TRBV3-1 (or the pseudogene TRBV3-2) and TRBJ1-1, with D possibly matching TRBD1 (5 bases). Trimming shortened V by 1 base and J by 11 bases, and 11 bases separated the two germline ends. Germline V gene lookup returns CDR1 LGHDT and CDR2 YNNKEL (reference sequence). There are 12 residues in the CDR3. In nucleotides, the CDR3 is TGTGCCAGCAGCCAAGGGGACTTCAGGGCTTTCTTT. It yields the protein CASSQGDFRAFF.

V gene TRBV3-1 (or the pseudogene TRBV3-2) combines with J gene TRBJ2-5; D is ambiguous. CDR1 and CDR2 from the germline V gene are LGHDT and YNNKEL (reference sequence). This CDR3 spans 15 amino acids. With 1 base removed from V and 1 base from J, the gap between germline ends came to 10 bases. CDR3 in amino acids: CASSQGPNTQETQYF. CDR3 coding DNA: TGTGCCAGCAGCCAAGGCCCGAACACCCAAGAGACCCAGTACTTC.

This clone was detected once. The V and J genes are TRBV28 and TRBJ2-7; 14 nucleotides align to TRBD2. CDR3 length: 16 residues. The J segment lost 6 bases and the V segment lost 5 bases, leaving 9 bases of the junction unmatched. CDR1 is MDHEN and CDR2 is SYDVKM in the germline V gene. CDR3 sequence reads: CASSPRLGLAGVEQYF. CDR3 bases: TGTGCCAGCAGTCCCCGACTGGGACTAGCGGGAGTCGAGCAGTACTTC.

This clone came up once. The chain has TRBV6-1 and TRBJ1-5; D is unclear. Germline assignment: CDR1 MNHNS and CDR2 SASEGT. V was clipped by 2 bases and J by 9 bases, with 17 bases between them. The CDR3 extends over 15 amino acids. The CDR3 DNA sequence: TGTGCCAGCAGTGAATTGGCGGGTCCACAAGGGCCCCAGCATTTT. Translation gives CASSELAGPQGPQHF.

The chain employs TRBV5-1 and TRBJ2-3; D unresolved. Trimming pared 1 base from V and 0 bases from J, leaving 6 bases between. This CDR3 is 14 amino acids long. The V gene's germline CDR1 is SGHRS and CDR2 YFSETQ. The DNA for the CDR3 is TGCGCCAGCAGCTTGAGCGCTAGCACAGATACGCAGTATTTT. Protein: CASSLSASTDTQYF.

Here the CDR3 DNA reads TGTGCCAGCAGTCTCCCACGGAACTATGGCTACACCTTC. Translating gives CASSLPRNYGYTF. The chain is built from TRBV28 and TRBJ1-2; no definite D call. The CDR3 is 13 residues long. Trimming took 5 bases from V and 2 from J, leaving 9 bases between them. Germline-derived CDR1 and CDR2 are MDHEN and SYDVKM.

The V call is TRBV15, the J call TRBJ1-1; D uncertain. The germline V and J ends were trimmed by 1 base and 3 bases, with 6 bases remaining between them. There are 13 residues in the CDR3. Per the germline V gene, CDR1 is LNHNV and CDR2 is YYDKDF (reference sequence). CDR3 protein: CATSRGVDTEAFF. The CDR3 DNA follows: TGTGCCACCAGCAGAGGAGTGGACACTGAAGCTTTCTTT.